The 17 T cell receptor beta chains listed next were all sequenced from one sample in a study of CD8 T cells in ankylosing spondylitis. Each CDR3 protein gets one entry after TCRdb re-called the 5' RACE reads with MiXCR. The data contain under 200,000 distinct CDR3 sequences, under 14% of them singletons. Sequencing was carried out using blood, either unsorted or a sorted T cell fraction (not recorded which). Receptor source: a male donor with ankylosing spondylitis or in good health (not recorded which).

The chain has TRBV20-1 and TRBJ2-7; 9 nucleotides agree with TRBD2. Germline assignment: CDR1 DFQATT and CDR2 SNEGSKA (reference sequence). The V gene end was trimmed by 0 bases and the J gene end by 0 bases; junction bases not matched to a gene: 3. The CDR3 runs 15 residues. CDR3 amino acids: CSARDSAGGSYEQYF. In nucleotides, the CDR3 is TGCAGTGCTAGAGATTCAGCGGGGGGCTCCTACGAGCAGTACTTC.

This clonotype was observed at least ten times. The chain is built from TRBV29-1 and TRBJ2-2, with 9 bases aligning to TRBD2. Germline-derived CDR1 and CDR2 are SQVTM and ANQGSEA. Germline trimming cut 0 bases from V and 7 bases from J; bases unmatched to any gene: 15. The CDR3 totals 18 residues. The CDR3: CSVEDRLGTSRFGGELFF. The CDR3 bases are TGCAGCGTTGAAGATCGATTGGGGACTAGCCGGTTCGGCGGGGAGCTGTTTTTT.

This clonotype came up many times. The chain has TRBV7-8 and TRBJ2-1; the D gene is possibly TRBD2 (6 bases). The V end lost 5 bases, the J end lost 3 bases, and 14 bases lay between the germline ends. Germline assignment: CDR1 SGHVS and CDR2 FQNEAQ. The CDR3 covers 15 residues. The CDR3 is CASSLRDWIYNEQFF. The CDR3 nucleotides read TGTGCCAGCAGCCTGCGGGACTGGATCTACAATGAGCAGTTCTTC.

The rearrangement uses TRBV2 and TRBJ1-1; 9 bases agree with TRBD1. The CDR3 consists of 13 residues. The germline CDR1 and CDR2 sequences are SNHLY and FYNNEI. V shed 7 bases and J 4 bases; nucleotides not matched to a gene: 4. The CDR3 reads CASILTGGTEAFF. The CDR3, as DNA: TGTGCCAGCATCCTGACAGGGGGCACTGAAGCTTTCTTT.

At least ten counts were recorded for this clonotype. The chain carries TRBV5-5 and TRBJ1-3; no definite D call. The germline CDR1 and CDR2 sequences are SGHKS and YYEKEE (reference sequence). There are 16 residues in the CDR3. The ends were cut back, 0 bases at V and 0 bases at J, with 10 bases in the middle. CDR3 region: CASSLGNGLSGNTIYF. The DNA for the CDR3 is TGTGCCAGCAGCTTGGGGAATGGGCTCTCTGGAAACACCATATATTTT.

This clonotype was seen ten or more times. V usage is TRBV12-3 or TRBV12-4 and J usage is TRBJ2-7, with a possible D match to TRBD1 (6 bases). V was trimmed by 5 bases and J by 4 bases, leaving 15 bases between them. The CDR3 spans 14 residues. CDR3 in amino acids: CASSREDSPYEQYF. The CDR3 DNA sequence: TGTGCCAGCAGTCGTGAGGACAGCCCTTACGAGCAGTACTTC.

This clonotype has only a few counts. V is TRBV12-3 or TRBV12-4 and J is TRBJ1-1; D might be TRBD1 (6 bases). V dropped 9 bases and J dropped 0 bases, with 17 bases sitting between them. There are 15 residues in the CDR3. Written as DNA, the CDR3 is TGTGCCAGTCAGGCGGGGGCCACAATGAACACTGAAGCTTTCTTT. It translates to CASQAGATMNTEAFF.

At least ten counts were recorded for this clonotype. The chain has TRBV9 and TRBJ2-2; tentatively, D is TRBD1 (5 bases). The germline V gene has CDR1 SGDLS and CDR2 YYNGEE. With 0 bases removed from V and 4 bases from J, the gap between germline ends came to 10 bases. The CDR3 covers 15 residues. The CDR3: CASSVGQGATGELFF. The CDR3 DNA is TGTGCCAGCAGCGTAGGTCAGGGTGCCACCGGGGAGCTGTTTTTT.

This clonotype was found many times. The CDR3 DNA sequence: TGTGCCAGCAGTGAACATACAGGAGTCTCCTACGAGCAGTACTTC. As protein: CASSEHTGVSYEQYF. The genes are TRBV25-1 and TRBJ2-7; the D gene is possibly TRBD1 (5 bases). The V gene lost 2 bases and the J gene lost 0 bases, with 11 bases spanning the gap. The germline V gene has CDR1 MGHDK and CDR2 SYGVNS. CDR3 length equals 15 residues.

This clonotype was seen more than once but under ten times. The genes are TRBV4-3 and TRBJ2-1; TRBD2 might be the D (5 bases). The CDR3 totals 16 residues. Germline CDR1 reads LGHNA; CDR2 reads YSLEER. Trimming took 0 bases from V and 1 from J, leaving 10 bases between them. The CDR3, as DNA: TGCGCCAGCAGCCAAGAACGGGGAGTATCCTACAATGAGCAGTTCTTC. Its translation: CASSQERGVSYNEQFF.

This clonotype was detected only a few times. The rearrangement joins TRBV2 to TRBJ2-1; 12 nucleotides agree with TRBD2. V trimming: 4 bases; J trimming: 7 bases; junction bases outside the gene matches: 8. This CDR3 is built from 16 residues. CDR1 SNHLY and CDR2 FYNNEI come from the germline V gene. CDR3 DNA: TGTGCCAGCAGTGGCCTAGCGGGGGGGACCCCAAATGAGCAGTTCTTC. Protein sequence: CASSGLAGGTPNEQFF.

CDR3 nucleotide sequence: TGTGCCAGCTCACCAAGAGGGAACACCGGGGAGCTGTTTTTT. It encodes CASSPRGNTGELFF. This chain joins TRBV18 and TRBJ2-2; D unresolved. V gave up 2 bases and J gave up 1 base, with 5 bases separating them. Germline lookup yields CDR1 KGHSH and CDR2 LQKENI. CDR3 size: 14 residues.

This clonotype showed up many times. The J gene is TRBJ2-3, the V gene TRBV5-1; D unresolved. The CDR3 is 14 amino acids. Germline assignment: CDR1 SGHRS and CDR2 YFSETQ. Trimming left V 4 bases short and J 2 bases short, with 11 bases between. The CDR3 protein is CASSLGRFTDTQYF. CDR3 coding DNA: TGCGCCAGCAGCCTAGGGCGTTTCACAGATACGCAGTATTTT.

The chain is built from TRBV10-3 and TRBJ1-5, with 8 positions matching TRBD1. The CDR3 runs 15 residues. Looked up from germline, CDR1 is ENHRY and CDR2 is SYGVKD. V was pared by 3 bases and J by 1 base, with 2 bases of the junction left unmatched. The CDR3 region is CAISEQGVSNQPQHF. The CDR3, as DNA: TGTGCCATCAGTGAACAGGGGGTGAGCAATCAGCCCCAGCATTTT.

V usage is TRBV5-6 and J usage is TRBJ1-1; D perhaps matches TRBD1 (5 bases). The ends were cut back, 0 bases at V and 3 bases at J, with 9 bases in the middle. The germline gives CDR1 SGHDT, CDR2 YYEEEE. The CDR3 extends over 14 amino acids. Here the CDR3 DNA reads TGTGCCAGCAGCTTGGGGATAGGGGACACTGAAGCTTTCTTT. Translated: CASSLGIGDTEAFF.

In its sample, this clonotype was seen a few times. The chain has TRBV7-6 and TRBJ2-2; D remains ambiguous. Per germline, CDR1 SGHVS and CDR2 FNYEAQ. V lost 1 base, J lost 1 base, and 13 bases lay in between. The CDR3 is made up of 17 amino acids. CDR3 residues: CASSLGIATKNTGELFF. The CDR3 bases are TGTGCCAGCAGCTTAGGAATCGCAACCAAGAACACCGGGGAGCTGTTTTTT.

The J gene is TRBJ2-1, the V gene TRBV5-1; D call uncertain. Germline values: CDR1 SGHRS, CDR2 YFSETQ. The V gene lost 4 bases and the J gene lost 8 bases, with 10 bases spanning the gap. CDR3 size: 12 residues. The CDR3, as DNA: TGCGCCAGCAGCCTCCCCGGCGATGAGCAGTTCTTC. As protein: CASSLPGDEQFF.